What follows are 23 T cell receptor beta chains derived from one specimen sequenced in a study of sequential checkpoint blockade in melanoma (dated by TCRdb to the late 2010s). The meaning of the sample's treatment or condition label: randomized to nivolumab then ipilimumab (arm A) or the reverse (arm B). Receptor libraries were prepared by the immunoSEQ multiplex PCR assay. This is the immuneACCESS table as TCRdb keeps it, with only in-frame sequences that have V and J called. A part of the clones is gone; compared with another copy, unresolved V genes explain less than half, and the rest is unexplained. The sample has fewer than 15,000 clones on record, 55% to 65% of them singletons. Under 30% of the sample goes to the ten largest clones. Sequencing was performed on CD8+ T cells sorted from blood (inferred from file names), taken from a patient given nivolumab and ipilimumab in sequence. The receptor source for this set is a human donor with melanoma.

The chain recombines TRBV10-2 with TRBJ1-5; TRBD1 agrees at 7 bases. Germline CDR1 reads WSHSY; CDR2 reads SAAADI. The CDR3 loop spans 15 amino acids. The V gene end was trimmed by 7 bases and the J gene end by 0 bases; junction bases not matched to a gene: 6. The CDR3 DNA reads as TGCGCCAGCAATGACGACAGGGATAGCAATCAGCCCCAGCATTTT. Amino acids: CASNDDRDSNQPQHF.

The chain employs TRBV27 and TRBJ2-3; 7 bases map to TRBD2. J was trimmed by 5 bases and V by 3 bases; bases with no gene match: 11. The germline V gene encodes CDR1 MNHEY and CDR2 SMNVEV (reference sequence). There are 16 residues in the CDR3. CDR3: CASSFDSSRGGDTQYF. CDR3 bases: TGTGCCAGCAGTTTCGACAGTTCCCGCGGGGGAGATACGCAGTATTTT.

Only a few counts were recorded for this clone. The V gene is TRBV27, the J gene TRBJ2-7; 11 bases map to TRBD1. With V trimmed by 7 bases and J by 4 bases, 12 bases remained unmatched. The CDR3 has 16 residues. Germline loops: CDR1 MNHEY, CDR2 SMNVEV (reference sequence). The CDR3 protein is CASNGPGQGGSYEQYF. The CDR3 nucleotides are TGTGCCAGCAACGGTCCGGGACAGGGGGGTAGTTACGAGCAGTACTTC.

This chain uses TRBV28 with TRBJ2-3, with TRBD1 as a possible D gene (6 bases). Germline V lookup: CDR1 MDHEN, CDR2 SYDVKM. Trimming shortened V by 2 bases and J by 0 bases, and 15 bases separated the two germline ends. The CDR3 runs to 17 residues. The CDR3 nucleotides read TGTGCCAGCAGTTTACCCACAGGGACCGGGAGCACAGATACGCAGTATTTT. This codes for CASSLPTGTGSTDTQYF. The variable domain in full, completed from reference TRBV28 and TRBJ2-3, reads DVKVTQSSRYLVKRTGEKVFLECVQDMDHENMFWYRQDPGLGLRLIYFSYDVKMKEKGDIPEGYSVSREKKERFSLILESASTNQTSMYLCASSLPTGTGSTDTQYFGPGTRLTVL.

The CDR3 is CASSFAGGGETQYF. The DNA of the CDR3 is TGTGCCAGCAGCTTTGCGGGGGGCGGAGAGACCCAGTACTTC. The rearrangement links TRBV5-4 to TRBJ2-5; TRBD2 agrees at 8 bases. The CDR3 is 14 amino acids. Germline CDR1 and CDR2: SGHNT and YYREEE (reference sequence). Germline trimming cut 2 bases from V and 4 bases from J; bases unmatched to any gene: 4.

The V and J genes are TRBV2 and TRBJ2-3; weak D call: TRBD1 (5 bases). The CDR3 is 14 amino acids. CDR1 and CDR2 (germline): SNHLY, FYNNEI. Trimming cost V 4 bases and J 5 bases, with 13 bases left between them. The CDR3 DNA sequence: TGTGCCAGCAGTGTCGGGCAGGGAATAGATACGCAGTATTTT. Translation gives CASSVGQGIDTQYF.

This chain joins TRBV19 and TRBJ1-5; 9 nucleotides agree with TRBD1. Germline assignment: CDR1 LNHDA and CDR2 SQIVND (reference sequence). The CDR3 totals 15 residues. V gave up 5 bases and J gave up 8 bases; unmatched junction bases: 10. CDR3 residues: CASSSTGTGTEPQHF. CDR3 nucleotide sequence: TGTGCCAGTAGTTCAACTGGGACAGGGACAGAGCCCCAGCATTTT.

This clone is termed medium-sized. The chain carries TRBV5-4 and TRBJ2-6; D gene ambiguous. V gave up 0 bases and J gave up 2 bases, with 9 bases separating them. The CDR3 sequence is 16 residues long. The V gene's germline CDR1 is SGHNT and CDR2 YYREEE (reference sequence). The CDR3 protein is CASSLAVRAGANVLTF. As DNA, the CDR3 is TGTGCCAGCAGCTTGGCCGTCCGGGCTGGGGCCAACGTCCTGACTTTC.

The chain is built from TRBV5-4 and TRBJ2-2; perhaps TRBD1 as D (6 bases). The CDR3 consists of 15 residues. CDR1 and CDR2 (germline): SGHNT, YYREEE (reference sequence). The germline V and J ends were trimmed by 4 bases and 7 bases, with 17 bases remaining between them. The CDR3 protein is CASSPRTVFGGELFF. CDR3 coding DNA: TGTGCCAGCAGCCCTCGGACAGTTTTCGGCGGGGAGCTGTTTTTT.

The rearrangement links TRBV7-6 to TRBJ2-1, with TRBD2 identical over 8 bases. Unmatched junction bases numbered 9, after V lost 5 bases and J lost 0 bases. The CDR3 spans 17 residues. Germline-derived CDR1 and CDR2 are SGHVS and FNYEAQ. CDR3 in amino acids: CASSPIAGSSSYNEQFF. The CDR3 DNA follows: TGTGCCAGCAGCCCCATAGCGGGGTCGAGCTCCTACAATGAGCAGTTCTTC.

This clone came up a few times. The rearrangement links TRBV19 to TRBJ1-1; D is uncertain. Germline assignment: CDR1 LNHDA and CDR2 SQIVND (reference sequence). This CDR3 has 14 residues. The V gene lost 2 bases and the J gene lost 5 bases, with 12 bases spanning the gap. CDR3 sequence: CASSINSLGTEAFF. For the CDR3, the DNA is TGTGCCAGTAGTATAAACTCCCTCGGGACTGAAGCTTTCTTT.

The J gene is TRBJ2-5, the V gene TRBV11-3; no reliable D call. CDR1 is SGHNT and CDR2 is YENEEA in the germline V gene. V shed 6 bases and J shed 3 bases, with 14 bases lying between them. This CDR3 comprises 14 residues. In DNA form, the CDR3 reads TGTGCCAGCAGGACCGTCGCGGCGGAAGAGACCCAGTACTTC. This gives the protein CASRTVAAEETQYF.

The sample holds a few counts of this clone. The chain links TRBV7-9 to TRBJ2-3; D call uncertain. Germline V gene lookup returns CDR1 SEHNR and CDR2 FQNEAQ (reference sequence). Trimming stripped 1 base from V and 6 bases from J, with 14 bases between. The CDR3 loop spans 15 amino acids. Here the CDR3 reads CASSLGRDPTDTQYF. DNA for the CDR3: TGTGCCAGCAGCTTAGGAAGAGATCCCACGGATACGCAGTATTTT.

To note about this clone: An end of the junction differs from the germline gene, which may be a read error. The V gene is TRBV7-7, the J gene TRBJ2-1, with TRBD2 matching over 13 bases. Germline CDR1 SSHAT, CDR2 FNYEAQ (reference sequence). This CDR3 contains 15 residues. The CDR3 sequence is CASSFGTSGDNEQFF. The DNA of the CDR3 is TGTGCTAGCAGCTTCGGGACTAGCGGGGACAATGAGCAGTTCTTC.

V is TRBV6-1 and J is TRBJ2-1; D gene uncertain. Germline-derived CDR1 and CDR2 are MNHNS and SASEGT. Trimming left V 2 bases short and J 7 bases short, with 12 bases between. The CDR3 totals 14 residues. The CDR3 nucleotides are TGTGCCAGCAGTGAATTTGGCTCCGCTAATGAGCAGTTCTTC. Its protein product is CASSEFGSANEQFF.

This sequence joins TRBV9 and TRBJ2-7; TRBD2 matches at 8 bases. This CDR3 contains 14 residues. J lost 0 bases, V lost 2 bases, and 1 base had no gene match. CDR1 SGDLS and CDR2 YYNGEE come from the germline V gene. CDR3 bases: TGTGCCAGCAGCGTGGGACTAGACTCCTACGAGCAGTACTTC. As protein: CASSVGLDSYEQYF. Full variable domain (rest looked up from reference TRBV9 and TRBJ2-7): DSGVTQTPKHLITATGQRVTLRCSPRSGDLSVYWYQQSLDQGLQFLIQYYNGEERAKGNILERFSAQQFPDLHSELNLSSLELGDSALYFCASSVGLDSYEQYFGPGTRLTVT.

The rearrangement uses TRBV11-2 and TRBJ2-5; a weak D match, TRBD2 (6 bases). The CDR3 spans 12 residues. V gave up 3 bases and J gave up 14 bases, with 16 bases separating them. Germline V gene lookup returns CDR1 SGHAT and CDR2 FQNNGV. The CDR3 coding sequence is TGTGCCAGCAGCTTTGGGATGGCGGGACCCTACTTC. As protein: CASSFGMAGPYF.

This chain uses TRBV4-3 with TRBJ2-3, with TRBD1 matching 11 bases. Germline V gives CDR1 LGHNA, CDR2 YSLEER. V lost 1 base, J lost 4 bases, and 4 bases stayed unmatched. CDR3 length equals 16 residues. DNA of the CDR3: TGCGCCAGCAGCCAAGTCAGGACAGGGGGCGCAGATACGCAGTATTTT. Its translation is CASSQVRTGGADTQYF.

This chain joins TRBV29-1 and TRBJ2-5; TRBD2 matches 11 bases. This CDR3 spans 17 amino acids. The J segment lost 1 base and the V segment lost 3 bases, leaving 10 bases of the junction unmatched. The germline V gene has CDR1 SQVTM and CDR2 ANQGSEA. The CDR3 loop is CSVEFRLAGGFQETQYF. The CDR3, as DNA: TGCAGCGTTGAGTTTCGGCTAGCGGGGGGTTTCCAAGAGACCCAGTACTTC.

This chain uses TRBV7-3 with TRBJ1-6; D gene unclear. The germline gives CDR1 SGHTA, CDR2 FQGTGA. The CDR3 sequence is 14 residues long. The V and J ends lost 2 bases and 8 bases respectively, with 10 bases between them. The CDR3 DNA reads as TGTGCCAGCAGCTTAGAGGGATGGGATTCACCCCTCCACTTT. It specifies CASSLEGWDSPLHF.

The chain links TRBV4-3 to TRBJ1-3; D is unresolved. Germline CDR1 reads LGHNA; CDR2 reads YSLEER. CDR3 length: 16 amino acids. Trimming took 4 bases from V and 0 from J, leaving 13 bases between them. CDR3 bases: TGCGCCAGCAGCCCGGATCCGGGAATCTCTGGAAACACCATATATTTT. As protein: CASSPDPGISGNTIYF.

The CDR3 sequence is CASSLVSGGTEAFF. The CDR3 DNA follows: TGTGCCAGCAGCTTAGTCTCGGGAGGTACTGAAGCTTTCTTT. The chain combines TRBV7-9 with TRBJ1-1, with D uncertain. CDR1 and CDR2 (germline): SEHNR, FQNEAQ (reference sequence). This CDR3 has 14 residues. Trimming left V 1 base short and J 5 bases short, with 11 bases between.

The CDR3 DNA follows: TGTGCCACCAGCAGAGGACGGACAGCCCGGAGCACTGAAGCTTTCTTT. Translating it yields CATSRGRTARSTEAFF. V usage is TRBV15 and J usage is TRBJ1-1; perhaps TRBD1 as D (6 bases). The CDR3 is 16 amino acids. V was cut by 1 base and J by 4 bases, with 16 bases left in between. Germline CDR1 is LNHNV and CDR2 is YYDKDF (reference sequence).